A single sample is the source of the 9 T cell receptor beta chains below, sequenced in a study of shared clonotypes between healthy human individuals. Some clones are missing from TCRdb's copy, which holds only in-frame ones; the method was immunoSEQ multiplex PCR. The table records about 870,000 clones, over 90% of them present only once. Positively selected for CCR7, the CD45RO-negative cells used as naive CD8 cells excluded terminally differentiated effector memory CD45RA+ cells. Sequencing was done on a sample of naive CD8+ T cells sorted from blood. Receptor source: a man aged 25 to 40 in good health.

On this clone: The sample carries other DNA sequences with the same CDR3. This chain connects TRBV4-1 to TRBJ2-1; D uncertain. With 0 bases removed from V and 5 bases from J, the gap between germline ends came to 5 bases. The germline CDR1 and CDR2 sequences are MGHRA and YSYEKL. This CDR3 is built from 13 residues. CDR3 nucleotides: TGCGCCAGCAGCCAAGATCTAAACAATGAGCAGTTCTTC. Translation: CASSQDLNNEQFF.

The J gene is TRBJ2-1, the V gene TRBV7-9, with 9 nucleotides matching TRBD1. Looked up from germline, CDR1 is SEHNR and CDR2 is FQNEAQ (reference sequence). CDR3 length equals 16 residues. With 7 bases clipped from V and 7 bases from J, the junction kept 14 bases outside the gene matches. The CDR3 nucleotides are TGTGCCAGCACCGCTCAGGGGACAGGGAACTGGAATGAGCAGTTCTTC. Its protein is CASTAQGTGNWNEQFF. Variable domain in full (rest from reference TRBV7-9 and TRBJ2-1): DTGVSQNPRHKITKRGQNVTFRCDPISEHNRLYWYRQTLGQGPEFLTYFQNEAQLEKSRLLSDRFSAERPKGSFSTLEIQRTEQGDSAMYLCASTAQGTGNWNEQFFGPGTRLTVL.

This chain links TRBV4-1 with TRBJ2-4, with a weak D call TRBD2 (5 bases). The CDR3 length is 15 residues. CDR1 and CDR2 (germline): MGHRA, YSYEKL. V lost 1 base and J 5 bases, leaving 12 bases between the germline ends. In DNA form, the CDR3 reads TGCGCCAGCAGCCAAGGGTTTCAGGAGGAAAACATTCAGTACTTC. The encoded protein is CASSQGFQEENIQYF.

This chain joins TRBV5-1 and TRBJ2-3, with 7 bases identical to TRBD2. The CDR3 contains 14 residues. Losses at the gene ends were 6 bases for V and 4 bases for J; bases not matched to a gene: 8. CDR1 is SGHRS and CDR2 is YFSETQ in the germline V gene. The CDR3 sequence is CASIGTGGPDTQYF. The CDR3 DNA reads TGCGCCAGCATCGGAACGGGAGGACCAGATACGCAGTATTTT.

The chain has TRBV2 and TRBJ2-7; D possibly uses TRBD1 or TRBD2 (6 bases each). Looked up from germline, CDR1 is SNHLY and CDR2 is FYNNEI. The CDR3 loop spans 12 amino acids. The germline V and J ends were trimmed by 6 bases and 2 bases, with 8 bases remaining between them. The DNA of the CDR3 is TGTGCCAGCAGGGAGGGGGCCTACGAGCAGTACTTC. Its translation: CASREGAYEQYF.

The rearrangement joins TRBV12-2 to TRBJ2-1; the table's D call TRBD1 went unverified against the DNA. TRBV12-2 is shown as a pseudogene. This CDR3 has 18 amino acids. The CDR3: CASRLGLGPSRQHNEQFF. The CDR3 DNA reads as TGTGCAAGTCGCTTAGGATTAGGACCGTCGAGACAGCACAATGAGCAGTTCTTC.

The chain uses TRBV7-9 and TRBJ2-1; maybe TRBD2 (5 bases). This CDR3 has 13 amino acids. Looked up from germline, CDR1 is SEHNR and CDR2 is FQNEAQ (reference sequence). V gave up 4 bases and J gave up 8 bases, with 12 bases separating them. The chain's CDR3 is CASSSSSFDEQFF. The CDR3 DNA reads TGTGCCAGCAGCTCCTCTAGCTTTGATGAGCAGTTCTTC.

Of note for this clone: This CDR3 is also generated by other DNA sequences in the sample. This chain uses TRBV7-9 with TRBJ1-1; D unclear. The CDR3 extends over 12 amino acids. The V end lost 1 base, the J end lost 5 bases, and 5 bases lay between the germline ends. Germline-derived CDR1 and CDR2 are SEHNR and FQNEAQ (reference sequence). The CDR3 region has the DNA TGTGCCAGCAGCTTAGATGGGACTGAAGCTTTCTTT. Translating it yields CASSLDGTEAFF. Complete variable domain (other parts from reference TRBV7-9 and TRBJ1-1): DTGVSQNPRHKITKRGQNVTFRCDPISEHNRLYWYRQTLGQGPEFLTYFQNEAQLEKSRLLSDRFSAERPKGSFSTLEIQRTEQGDSAMYLCASSLDGTEAFFGQGTRLTVV.

On this clone: Other DNA sequences in the sample encode the same CDR3. V gene TRBV28 combines with J gene TRBJ2-1; TRBD1 matches 7 bases. V shed 5 bases and J 4 bases; nucleotides not matched to a gene: 8. This CDR3 is 15 amino acids long. Germline V gene data show CDR1 as MDHEN and CDR2 as SYDVKM. CDR3 bases: TGTGCCAGCAGTGGTACCGGGACAGAGTACAATGAGCAGTTCTTC. It encodes CASSGTGTEYNEQFF.